This T cell receptor beta chain was profiled in a study of post-analysis software for immune sequencing data. As to this clonotype: Its matching antigen is unknown.

Germline CDR1 reads SGHRS; CDR2 reads YFSETQ. The CDR3 sequence is 15 residues long. V shed 4 bases, J shed 4 bases, and the junction held 10 bases outside the gene matches. Prepared TCR beta cDNA libraries contained unique molecular identifiers. TCRdb fed the PCR reads into MiXCR, producing one record per CDR3 protein. This repertoire shows 400,000 to 500,000 distinct CDR3 sequences, more than 30% found once; its top ten account for about 8%. Broader study findings: TRBV5-6, TRBV5-1 and TRBV20-1 belonged to a set of about five TRBV segments that were more frequent in patients than controls.

The sequencing input was blood. The V call is TRBV5-1, the J call TRBJ2-7, with 8 bases fitting TRBD1. This clonotype originated in a girl aged 2 to 10 with multiple sclerosis. CDR3 DNA sequence: TGCGCCAGCAGCGGCTCCGGGACAGGATTATACGAGCAGTACTTC. It specifies CASSGSGTGLYEQYF.